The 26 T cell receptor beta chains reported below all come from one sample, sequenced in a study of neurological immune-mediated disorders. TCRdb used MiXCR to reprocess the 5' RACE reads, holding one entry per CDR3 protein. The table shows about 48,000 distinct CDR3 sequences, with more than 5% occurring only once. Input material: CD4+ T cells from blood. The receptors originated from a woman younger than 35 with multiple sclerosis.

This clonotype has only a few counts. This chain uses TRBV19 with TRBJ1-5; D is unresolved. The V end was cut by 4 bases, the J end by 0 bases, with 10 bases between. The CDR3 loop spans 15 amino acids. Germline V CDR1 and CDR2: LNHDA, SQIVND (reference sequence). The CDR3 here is CASSKTAYSNQPQHF. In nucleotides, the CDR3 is TGTGCCAGTAGTAAAACCGCTTATAGCAATCAGCCCCAGCATTTT.

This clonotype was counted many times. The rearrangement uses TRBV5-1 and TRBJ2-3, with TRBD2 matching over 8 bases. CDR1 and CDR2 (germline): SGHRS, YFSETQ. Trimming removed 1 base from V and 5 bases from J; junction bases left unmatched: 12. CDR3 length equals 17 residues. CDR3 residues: CASSLTYRAGGEDTQYF. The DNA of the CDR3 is TGCGCCAGCAGCTTGACTTACCGGGCGGGAGGAGAAGATACGCAGTATTTT. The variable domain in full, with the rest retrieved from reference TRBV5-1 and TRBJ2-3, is KAGVTQTPRYLIKTRGQQVTLSCSPISGHRSVSWYQQTPGQGLQFLFEYFSETQRNKGNFPGRFSGRQFSNSRSEMNVSTLELGDSALYLCASSLTYRAGGEDTQYFGPGTRLTVL.

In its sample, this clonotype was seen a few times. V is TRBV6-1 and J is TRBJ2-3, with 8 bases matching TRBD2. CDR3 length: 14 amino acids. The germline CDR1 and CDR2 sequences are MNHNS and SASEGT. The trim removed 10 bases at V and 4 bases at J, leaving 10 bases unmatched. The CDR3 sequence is CATKLAALADTQYF. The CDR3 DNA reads TGTGCCACCAAACTAGCGGCGTTGGCAGATACGCAGTATTTT.

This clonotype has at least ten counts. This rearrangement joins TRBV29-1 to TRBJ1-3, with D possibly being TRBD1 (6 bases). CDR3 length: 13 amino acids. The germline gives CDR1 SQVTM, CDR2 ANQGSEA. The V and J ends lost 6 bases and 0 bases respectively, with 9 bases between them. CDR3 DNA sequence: TGCAGCGTCGGGACAAACTCTGGAAACACCATATATTTT. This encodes CSVGTNSGNTIYF.

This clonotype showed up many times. The CDR3 coding sequence is TGTGCCAGCAGCGAAGGACTAGCGGGGGCTAAGACCCAGTACTTC. This sequence encodes CASSEGLAGAKTQYF. This rearrangement joins TRBV7-2 to TRBJ2-5, with 13 bases that match TRBD2. V dropped 5 bases and J dropped 6; count of bases not matched to a gene: 6. The germline gives CDR1 SGHTA, CDR2 FQGNSA. The CDR3 is made up of 15 amino acids.

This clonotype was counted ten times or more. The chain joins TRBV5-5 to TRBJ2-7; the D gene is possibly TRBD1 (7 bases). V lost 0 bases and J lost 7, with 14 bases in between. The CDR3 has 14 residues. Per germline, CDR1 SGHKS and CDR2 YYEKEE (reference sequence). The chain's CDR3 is CASSLADRAGEQYF. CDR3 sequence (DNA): TGTGCCAGCAGCTTGGCCGACAGGGCGGGAGAGCAGTACTTC. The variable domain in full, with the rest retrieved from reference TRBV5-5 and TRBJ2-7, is DAGVTQSPTHLIKTRGQQVTLRCSPISGHKSVSWYQQVLGQGPQFIFQYYEKEERGRGNFPDRFSARQFPNYSSELNVNALLLGDSALYLCASSLADRAGEQYFGPGTRLTVT.

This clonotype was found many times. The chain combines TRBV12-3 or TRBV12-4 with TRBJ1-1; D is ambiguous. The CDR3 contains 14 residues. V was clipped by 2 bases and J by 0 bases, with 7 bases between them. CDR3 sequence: CASSLRDLNTEAFF. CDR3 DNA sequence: TGTGCCAGCAGTTTACGCGACTTGAACACTGAAGCTTTCTTT.

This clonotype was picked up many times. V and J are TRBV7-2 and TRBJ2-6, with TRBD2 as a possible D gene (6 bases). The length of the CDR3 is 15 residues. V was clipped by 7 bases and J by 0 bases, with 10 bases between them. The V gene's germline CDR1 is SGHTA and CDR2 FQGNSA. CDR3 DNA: TGTGCCAGCACTCGCGGGGCCTCTGGGGCCAACGTCCTGACTTTC. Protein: CASTRGASGANVLTF.

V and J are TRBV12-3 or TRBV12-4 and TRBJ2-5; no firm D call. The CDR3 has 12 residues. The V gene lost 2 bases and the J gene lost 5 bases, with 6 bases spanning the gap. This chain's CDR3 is CASSLSRETQYF. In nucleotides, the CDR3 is TGTGCCAGCAGTTTATCACGGGAGACCCAGTACTTC.

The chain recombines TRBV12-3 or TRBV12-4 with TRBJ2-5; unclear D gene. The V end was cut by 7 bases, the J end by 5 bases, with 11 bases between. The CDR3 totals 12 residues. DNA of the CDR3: TGTGCCAGCACAGACCTTGGGGAGACCCAGTACTTC. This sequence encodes CASTDLGETQYF.

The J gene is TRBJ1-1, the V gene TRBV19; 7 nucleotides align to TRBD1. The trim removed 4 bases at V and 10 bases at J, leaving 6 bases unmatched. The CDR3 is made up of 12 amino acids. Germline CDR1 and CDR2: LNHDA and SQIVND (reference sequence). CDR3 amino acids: CASSSRQGTAFF. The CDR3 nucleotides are TGTGCCAGTAGTAGCCGACAGGGTACAGCTTTCTTT. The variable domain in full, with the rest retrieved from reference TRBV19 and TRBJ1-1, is DGGITQSPKYLFRKEGQNVTLSCEQNLNHDAMYWYRQDPGQGLRLIYYSQIVNDFQKGDIAEGYSVSREKKESFPLTVTSAQKNPTAFYLCASSSRQGTAFFGQGTRLTVV.

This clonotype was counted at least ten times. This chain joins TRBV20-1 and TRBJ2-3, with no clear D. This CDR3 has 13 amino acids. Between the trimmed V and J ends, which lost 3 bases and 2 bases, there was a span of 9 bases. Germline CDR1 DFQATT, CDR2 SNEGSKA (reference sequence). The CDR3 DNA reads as TGCAGTGCTAGTACCAGCCTCACAGATACGCAGTATTTT. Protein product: CSASTSLTDTQYF.

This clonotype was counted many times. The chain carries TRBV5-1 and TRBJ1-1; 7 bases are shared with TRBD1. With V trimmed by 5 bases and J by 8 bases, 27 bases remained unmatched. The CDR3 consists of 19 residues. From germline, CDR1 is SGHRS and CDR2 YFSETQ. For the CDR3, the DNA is TGCGCCAGCAGACACAAAGGAGCACAAAACCCGACAGGGACCGGGGAAGCTTTCTTT. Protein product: CASRHKGAQNPTGTGEAFF.

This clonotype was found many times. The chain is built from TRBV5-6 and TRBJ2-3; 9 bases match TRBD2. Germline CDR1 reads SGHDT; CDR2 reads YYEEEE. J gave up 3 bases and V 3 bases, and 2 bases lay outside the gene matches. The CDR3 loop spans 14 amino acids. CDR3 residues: CASSWTSETDTQYF. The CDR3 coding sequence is TGTGCCAGCAGCTGGACTAGCGAAACAGATACGCAGTATTTT. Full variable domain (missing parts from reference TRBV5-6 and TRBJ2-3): DAGVTQSPTHLIKTRGQQVTLRCSPKSGHDTVSWYQQALGQGPQFIFQYYEEEERQRGNFPDRFSGHQFPNYSSELNVNALLLGDSALYLCASSWTSETDTQYFGPGTRLTVL.

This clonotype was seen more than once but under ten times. CDR3 amino acids: CASSFVGTGQHEQFF. In DNA, the CDR3 is TGTGCCAGCAGCTTTGTAGGGACAGGCCAACATGAGCAGTTCTTC. This sequence joins TRBV7-8 and TRBJ2-1; 8 bases match TRBD1. The CDR3 extends over 15 amino acids. The junction had 9 bases not matched to a gene; V was cut back by 3 bases and J by 8 bases. The germline V gene encodes CDR1 SGHVS and CDR2 FQNEAQ. Filled out from reference TRBV7-8 and TRBJ2-1, the complete variable domain reads GAGVSQSPRYKVAKRGQDVALRCDPISGHVSLFWYQQALGQGPEFLTYFQNEAQLDKSGLPSDRFFAERPEGSVSTLKIQRTQQEDSAVYLCASSFVGTGQHEQFFGPGTRLTVL.

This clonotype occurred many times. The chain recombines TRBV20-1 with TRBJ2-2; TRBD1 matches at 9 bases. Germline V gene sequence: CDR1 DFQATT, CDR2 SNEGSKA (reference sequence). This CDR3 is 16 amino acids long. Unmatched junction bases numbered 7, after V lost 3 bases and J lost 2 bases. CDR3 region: CSARWGQGSNTGELFF. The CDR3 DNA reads TGCAGTGCTAGGTGGGGACAGGGTAGCAACACCGGGGAGCTGTTTTTT.

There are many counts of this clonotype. CDR3 nucleotide sequence: TGTGCCAGCAGACTCAGGGGCATGAACACTGAAGCTTTCTTT. It is translated as CASRLRGMNTEAFF. The chain combines TRBV28 with TRBJ1-1; D possibly corresponds to TRBD1 (6 bases). From germline, CDR1 is MDHEN and CDR2 SYDVKM. The CDR3 length is 14 residues. Trimming shortened V by 6 bases and J by 0 bases, and 11 bases separated the two germline ends.

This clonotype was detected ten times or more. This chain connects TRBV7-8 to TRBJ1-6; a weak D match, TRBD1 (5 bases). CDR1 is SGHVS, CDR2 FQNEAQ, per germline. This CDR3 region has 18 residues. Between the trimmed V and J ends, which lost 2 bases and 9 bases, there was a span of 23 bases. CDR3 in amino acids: CASSLPSWGGSLGSPLHF. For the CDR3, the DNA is TGTGCCAGCAGCTTACCGAGTTGGGGGGGTTCACTTGGTTCACCCCTCCACTTT.

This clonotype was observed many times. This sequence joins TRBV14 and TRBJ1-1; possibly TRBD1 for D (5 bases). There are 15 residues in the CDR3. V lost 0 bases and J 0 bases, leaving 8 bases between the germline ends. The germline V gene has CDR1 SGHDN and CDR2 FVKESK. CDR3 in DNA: TGTGCCAGCAGCCAAGATTGGGGGGTGAACACTGAAGCTTTCTTT. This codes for CASSQDWGVNTEAFF.

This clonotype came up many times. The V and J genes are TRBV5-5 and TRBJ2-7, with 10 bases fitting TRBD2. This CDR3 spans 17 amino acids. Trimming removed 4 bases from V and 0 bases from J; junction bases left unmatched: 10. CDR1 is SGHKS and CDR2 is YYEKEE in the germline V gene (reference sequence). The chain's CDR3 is CASSPGASGSFSYEQYV. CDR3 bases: TGTGCCAGCAGCCCGGGGGCTAGCGGGAGCTTCTCCTACGAGCAGTACGTC.

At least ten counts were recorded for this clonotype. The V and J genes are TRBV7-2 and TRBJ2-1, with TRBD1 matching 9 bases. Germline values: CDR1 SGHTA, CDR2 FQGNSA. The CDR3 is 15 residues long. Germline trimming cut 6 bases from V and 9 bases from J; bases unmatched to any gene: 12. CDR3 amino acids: CASSWTGTGIVEQFF. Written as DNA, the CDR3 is TGTGCCAGCAGTTGGACCGGGACAGGGATTGTTGAGCAGTTCTTC.

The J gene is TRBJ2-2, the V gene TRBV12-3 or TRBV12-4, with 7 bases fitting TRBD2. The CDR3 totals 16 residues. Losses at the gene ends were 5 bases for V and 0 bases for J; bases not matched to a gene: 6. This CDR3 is CASSTRLATNTGELFF. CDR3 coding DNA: TGTGCCAGCAGTACCCGACTAGCCACGAACACCGGGGAGCTGTTTTTT.

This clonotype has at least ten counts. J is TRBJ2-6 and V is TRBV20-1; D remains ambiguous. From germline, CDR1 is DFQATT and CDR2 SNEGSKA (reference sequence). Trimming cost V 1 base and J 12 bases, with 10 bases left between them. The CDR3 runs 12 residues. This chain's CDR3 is CSARGLPSVLTF. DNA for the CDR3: TGCAGTGCTAGAGGATTGCCAAGCGTCCTGACTTTC.

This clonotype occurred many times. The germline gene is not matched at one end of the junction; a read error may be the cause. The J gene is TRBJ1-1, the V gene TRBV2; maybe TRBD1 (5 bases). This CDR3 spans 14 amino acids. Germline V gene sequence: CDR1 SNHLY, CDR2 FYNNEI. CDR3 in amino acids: CASSSGTANTEAFF. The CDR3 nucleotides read TGCGCCAGCAGCTCCGGGACGGCGAACACTGAAGCTTTCTTT.

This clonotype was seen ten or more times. As DNA, the CDR3 is TGTGCCAGCAGCTTAGATGGGAGTTGGGAGACCCAGTACTTC. Translating gives CASSLDGSWETQYF. The rearrangement links TRBV7-2 to TRBJ2-5, with D perhaps TRBD2 (5 bases). Germline loops: CDR1 SGHTA, CDR2 FQGNSA. V was clipped by 1 base and J by 5 bases, with 11 bases between them. The CDR3 loop spans 14 amino acids.

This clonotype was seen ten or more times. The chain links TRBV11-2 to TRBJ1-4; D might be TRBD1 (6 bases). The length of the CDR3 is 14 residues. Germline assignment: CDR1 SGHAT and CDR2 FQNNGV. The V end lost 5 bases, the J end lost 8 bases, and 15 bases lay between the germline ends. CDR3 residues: CASSNQGQWEKLFF. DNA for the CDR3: TGTGCCAGCAGCAACCAGGGGCAGTGGGAAAAACTGTTTTTT. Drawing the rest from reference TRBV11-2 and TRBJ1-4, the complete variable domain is EAGVAQSPRYKIIEKRQSVAFWCNPISGHATLYWYQQILGQGPKLLIQFQNNGVVDDSQLPKDRFSAERLKGVDSTLKIQPAKLEDSAVYLCASSNQGQWEKLFFGSGTQLSVL.